These 17 T cell receptor beta chains came from one sample sequenced in a study of vaccination and CD4 T cells after COVID-19. The antigens for these receptors are not known. The treatment was: roughly 11-day PBMC culture with coronavirus spike peptide pools or control peptides (ViraFEST assay). Researchers used the Oncomine TCR Beta short-read assay to sequence DNA from cultured CD4+ T cells. MiXCR, applied by TCRdb to the PCR reads, yields one record per CDR3 protein. The sample includes 14,000 to 15,000 distinct CDR3 sequences, 75% to 80% of them seen just once. The sequencing used CD4+ T cells from blood, cultured in vitro, collected after SARS-CoV-2 vaccination. These receptors were collected from a human donor who received a COVID-19 vaccine.

The chain combines TRBV6-1 with TRBJ2-2; 10 bases fit TRBD1. Germline V CDR1 and CDR2: MNHNS, SASEGT. The CDR3 consists of 16 residues. V shed 7 bases, J shed 2 bases, and the junction held 7 bases outside the gene matches. CDR3 region: CASTRGQGGNTGELFF. DNA for the CDR3: TGTGCCAGCACTCGTGGACAGGGGGGTAACACCGGGGAGCTGTTTTTT.

The J gene is TRBJ1-6, the V gene TRBV25-1; TRBD1 might be the D (6 bases). This CDR3 is 13 amino acids long. Per the germline V gene, CDR1 is MGHDK and CDR2 is SYGVNS. V was cut by 4 bases and J by 7 bases, with 8 bases left in between. CDR3 DNA sequence: TGTGCCAGCAGTGGGACAGACAATTCACCCCTCCACTTT. Translated: CASSGTDNSPLHF.

The gene calls are TRBV5-1 and TRBJ2-3; 8 bases fit TRBD2. The germline V gene encodes CDR1 SGHRS and CDR2 YFSETQ. V shed 0 bases and J 0 bases; nucleotides not matched to a gene: 3. The CDR3 has 16 amino acids. CDR3 nucleotide sequence: TGCGCCAGCAGCTTGGCCGGGGGGGCAAGCACAGATACGCAGTATTTT. It yields the protein CASSLAGGASTDTQYF.

The chain uses TRBV20-1 and TRBJ1-2; D remains unclear. There are 15 residues in the CDR3. From germline, CDR1 is DFQATT and CDR2 SNEGSKA (reference sequence). V lost 1 base, J lost 2 bases, and 14 bases lay in between. DNA of the CDR3: TGCAGTGCTAGAGGGTTTAGGGCAGTCAACTATGGCTACACCTTC. Protein: CSARGFRAVNYGYTF.

The chain carries TRBV20-1 and TRBJ1-3; no clear D. The CDR3 is 15 residues long. In germline, CDR1 is DFQATT, CDR2 SNEGSKA (reference sequence). The ends were cut back, 4 bases at V and 0 bases at J, with 13 bases in the middle. Here the CDR3 reads CSAKMTADSGNTIYF. Written as DNA, the CDR3 is TGCAGTGCTAAAATGACCGCCGACTCTGGAAACACCATATATTTT.

Notes on this clonotype: The germline gene is not matched at one end of the junction; a read error may be the cause. The V and J genes are TRBV6-1 and TRBJ2-7; TRBD1 might be the D (5 bases). There are 14 residues in the CDR3. CDR1 and CDR2 (germline): MNHNS, SASEGT. CDR3 DNA: TGCGCCAGCAGTGAGATGGACATCTCCTACGAGCAGTACTTC. It specifies CASSEMDISYEQYF.

The rearrangement links TRBV20-1 to TRBJ1-6; 8 bases line up with TRBD1. CDR3 length: 14 amino acids. Germline CDR1 reads DFQATT; CDR2 reads SNEGSKA (reference sequence). J was trimmed by 13 bases and V by 3 bases; bases with no gene match: 11. CDR3 nucleotides: TGCAGTGCTAGGGACAGGGTGCCCTCAGGGCCCCTCCACTTT. Translating gives CSARDRVPSGPLHF.

This chain joins TRBV6-2 or TRBV6-3 and TRBJ1-2; maybe TRBD1 (6 bases). V was cut by 7 bases and J by 0 bases, with 12 bases left in between. The CDR3 has 14 amino acids. In germline, CDR1 is MNHEY, CDR2 SVGEGT. The CDR3 region is CASTARGSNYGYTF. The CDR3 region has the DNA TGTGCCAGCACCGCGAGGGGGTCTAACTATGGCTACACCTTC.

V and J are TRBV30 and TRBJ2-3; 7 bases are a match to TRBD2. The CDR3 has 15 residues. Unmatched junction bases numbered 8, after V lost 1 base and J lost 4 bases. CDR1 and CDR2 (germline): GTSNPN, SVGIG (reference sequence). The CDR3 is CAWSGRTRSADTQYF. The CDR3 region has the DNA TGTGCCTGGAGTGGGCGGACTAGGTCGGCAGATACGCAGTATTTT.

The chain couples TRBV6-7 to TRBJ2-3, with TRBD2 identical over 15 bases. Being an ORF, TRBV6-7 has a function that is uncertain. V was pared by 10 bases and J by 4 bases, with 15 bases of the junction left unmatched. The CDR3 runs 18 residues. CDR3 in amino acids: CANIAGTSGGPPPDTQYF. The CDR3 nucleotides are TGTGCCAATATAGCCGGGACTAGCGGGGGGCCCCCCCCAGATACGCAGTATTTT.

The chain carries TRBV5-1 and TRBJ1-1; 7 bases map to TRBD1. This CDR3 is 14 amino acids long. Germline-derived CDR1 and CDR2 are SGHRS and YFSETQ. V trimming: 2 bases; J trimming: 1 base; junction bases outside the gene matches: 2. CDR3 coding DNA: TGCGCCAGCAGCTTTGGGACAGAGAACACTGAAGCTTTCTTT. Its translation is CASSFGTENTEAFF.

V gene TRBV6-5 combines with J gene TRBJ1-2, with a possible D match to TRBD1 (6 bases). This CDR3 is 15 amino acids long. Per germline, CDR1 MNHEY and CDR2 SVGAGI. Trimming took off 2 bases at V and 4 bases at J, with 14 bases between the two ends. CDR3 in amino acids: CASSYGTPSLYGYTF. The CDR3, as DNA: TGTGCCAGCAGTTACGGGACACCTAGCCTCTATGGCTACACCTTC.

By sample fraction, this clonotype is large. This chain connects TRBV20-1 to TRBJ1-5; D ambiguous. Germline V gene lookup returns CDR1 DFQATT and CDR2 SNEGSKA (reference sequence). The V gene lost 0 bases and the J gene lost 5 bases, with 14 bases spanning the gap. This CDR3 is 15 amino acids long. CDR3 nucleotide sequence: TGCAGTGCTAGAGACGGGCGACGGGAGGATCAGCCCCAGCATTTT. Translated: CSARDGRREDQPQHF.

V usage is TRBV6-1 and J usage is TRBJ1-4; TRBD1 aligns across 7 bases. This CDR3 is 13 amino acids long. After removal of 7 bases from V and 4 bases from J, the junction contained 3 bases not matched to a gene. From germline, CDR1 is MNHNS and CDR2 SASEGT. As DNA, the CDR3 is TGTGCCAGCACCGGACAGGATAATGAAAAACTGTTTTTT. This encodes CASTGQDNEKLFF.

This CDR3 reads CASSSHRGRGMNTEAFF. CDR3 DNA sequence: TGTGCCAGCAGCTCCCACAGGGGTCGAGGCATGAACACTGAAGCTTTCTTT. V usage is TRBV11-2 and J usage is TRBJ1-1; 7 bases map to TRBD1. Looked up from germline, CDR1 is SGHAT and CDR2 is FQNNGV. Unmatched junction bases numbered 11, after V lost 4 bases and J lost 0 bases. The CDR3 contains 17 residues.

The gene calls are TRBV14 and TRBJ1-5; 7 positions match TRBD1. The CDR3 length is 16 residues. V shed 4 bases, J shed 2 bases, and the junction held 8 bases outside the gene matches. Germline V lookup: CDR1 SGHDN, CDR2 FVKESK. This chain's CDR3 is CASSPPTGLGNQPQHF. In DNA, the CDR3 is TGTGCCAGCAGCCCCCCGACAGGGTTGGGCAATCAGCCCCAGCATTTT. The full variable domain, completed using reference TRBV14 and TRBJ1-5, is EAGVTQFPSHSVIEKGQTVTLRCDPISGHDNLYWYRRVMGKEIKFLLHFVKESKQDESGMPNNRFLAERTGGTYSTLKVQPAELEDSGVYFCASSPPTGLGNQPQHFGDGTRLSIL.

The chain joins TRBV6-1 to TRBJ1-2; 8 nucleotides line up with TRBD1. The V gene end was trimmed by 7 bases and the J gene end by 8 bases; junction bases not matched to a gene: 9. Germline V gene sequence: CDR1 MNHNS, CDR2 SASEGT. This CDR3 region has 13 residues. The CDR3 DNA reads TGTGCCAGCACCCAGGACAGGGCAGGCGGCTACACCTTC. Translating it yields CASTQDRAGGYTF.